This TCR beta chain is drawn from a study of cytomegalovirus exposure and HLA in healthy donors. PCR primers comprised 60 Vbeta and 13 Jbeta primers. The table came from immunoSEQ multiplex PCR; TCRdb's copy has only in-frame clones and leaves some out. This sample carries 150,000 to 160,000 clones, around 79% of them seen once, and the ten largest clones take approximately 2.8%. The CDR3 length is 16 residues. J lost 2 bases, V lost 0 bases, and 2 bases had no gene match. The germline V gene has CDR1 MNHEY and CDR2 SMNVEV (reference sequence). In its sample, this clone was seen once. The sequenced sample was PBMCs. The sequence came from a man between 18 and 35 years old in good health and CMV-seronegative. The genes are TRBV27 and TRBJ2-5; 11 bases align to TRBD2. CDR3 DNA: TGTGCCAGCAGTTTATCGCTAGCGGGGGGTCAAGAGACCCAGTACTTC. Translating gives CASSLSLAGGQETQYF.